The present TCR beta chain was sequenced within a study of T cell responses to AZD1222 COVID-19 vaccine. Study-wide points: Baseline seropositivity characterized only a handful of AZD1222 recipients. Repertoire samples came only from after the peak T cell response.

Assay: immunoSEQ multiplex PCR; the TCRdb copy retains only in-frame clones and omits some. In the table there are 95,000 to 100,000 clones, about 81% of which are singletons. Regarding this clone: Antigen: not known.

Germline loops: CDR1 LNHDA, CDR2 SQIVND (reference sequence). The CDR3 contains 11 residues. The V gene lost 4 bases and the J gene lost 2 bases, with 2 bases spanning the gap. The TCR sequence derives from an adult who received the AZD1222 COVID-19 vaccine. The sample here was peripheral blood, taken 28 days after the second AZD1222 dose. V and J are TRBV19 and TRBJ2-5; D not certain. As DNA, the CDR3 is TGTGCCAGTAGTAGACAAGAGACCCAGTACTTC. As protein: CASSRQETQYF.